This entry features one T cell receptor (beta chain) sequence. Its target is unknown. Per the germline V gene, CDR1 is LGHNA and CDR2 is YSLEER. This CDR3 is built from 16 residues. With V trimmed by 8 bases and J by 0 bases, 9 bases remained unmatched. The data originate from a study of cytomegalovirus exposure and HLA in healthy donors. Amplification used 60 Vbeta primers and 13 Jbeta primers. The data were produced by immunoSEQ multiplex PCR, yet TCRdb's version contains in-frame clones alone and is incomplete. The table shows about 82,000 clones, with over 75% occurring only once. Study conclusions and caveats: Investigators reported 150 to 200 TCR beta chains as tied to cytomegalovirus. Certain indistinguishable V segments, among them TRBV6-2 and TRBV6-3, were excluded. Accurate prediction of most subjects' HLA-A and HLA-B alleles from TCR beta sequences was reported.

Every donor was a healthy person donating bone marrow. This sequence originates from a human donor in good health. Input material: PBMCs. The J gene is TRBJ1-4, the V gene TRBV4-3, with TRBD1 matching over 7 bases. CDR3 DNA sequence: TGCGCCAGCGGCCCACGACAGGGCGCAACTAATGAAAAACTGTTTTTT. As protein: CASGPRQGATNEKLFF.